This T cell receptor (beta chain) came from a study of PD-L1 blockade in urothelial cancer. The CDR3 covers 12 residues. The V segment lost 4 bases and the J segment 5 bases; nucleotides outside the gene matches: 1. CDR1 is KGHSH and CDR2 is LQKENI in the germline V gene. The repertoire was sequenced with immunoSEQ multiplex PCR; TCRdb's copy has only in-frame clones and lacks some. Of about 88,000 clones listed, approximately 90% are singletons. V is TRBV18 and J is TRBJ2-5; TRBD1 aligns across 7 bases. The TCR sequence derives from a man in his fifties or sixties with urothelial cancer. The specimen comprised PBMCs, sampled around atezolizumab (anti-PD-L1) treatment. The CDR3 DNA follows: TGTGCCAGCTCACTGACAGGGGAGACCCAGTACTTC. Translated: CASSLTGETQYF.